This T cell receptor beta chain was identified in a study of OX40 agonist ivuxolimab in advanced cancers. Study-wide context: At 0.01 to 10 mg/kg, ivuxolimab was administered intravenously to patients every 2 weeks. Broader study findings: Fewer expanded clones were found on average in CD4+ than in CD8+ T cells.

As to this clone: Its antigen is as yet unknown.

Germline CDR1 reads SGHNT; CDR2 reads YENEEA. Trimming pared 4 bases from V and 6 bases from J, leaving 13 bases between. The CDR3 totals 13 residues. Measured with immunoSEQ multiplex PCR; TCRdb has only the in-frame clones, and not every one. The sample has 60,000 or so clones, 82% seen once. This chain uses TRBV11-3 with TRBJ2-7; D is unresolved. Specimen: CD4+ or CD8+ T cells sorted from blood, collected in a trial of the OX40 agonist ivuxolimab. The receptor was derived from an adult with an advanced solid tumor such as melanoma, head and neck, liver or kidney cancer. This chain's CDR3 is CASSSDLNSEQYF. The DNA of the CDR3 is TGTGCCAGCAGCTCCGATCTTAACTCCGAGCAGTACTTC.